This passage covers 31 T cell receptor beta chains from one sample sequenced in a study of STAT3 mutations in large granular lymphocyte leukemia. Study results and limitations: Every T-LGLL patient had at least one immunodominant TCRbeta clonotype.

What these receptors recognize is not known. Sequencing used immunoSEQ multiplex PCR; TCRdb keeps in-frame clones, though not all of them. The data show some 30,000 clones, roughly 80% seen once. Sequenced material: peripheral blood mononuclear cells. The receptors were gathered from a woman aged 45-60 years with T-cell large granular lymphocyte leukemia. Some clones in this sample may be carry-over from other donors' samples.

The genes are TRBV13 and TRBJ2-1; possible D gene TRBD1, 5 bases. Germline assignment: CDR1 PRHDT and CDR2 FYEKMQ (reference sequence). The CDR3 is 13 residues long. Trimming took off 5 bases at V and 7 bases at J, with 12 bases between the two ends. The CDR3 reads CASSRSGQNEQFF. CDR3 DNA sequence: TGTGCCAGCAGCCGTTCTGGACAAAATGAGCAGTTCTTC.

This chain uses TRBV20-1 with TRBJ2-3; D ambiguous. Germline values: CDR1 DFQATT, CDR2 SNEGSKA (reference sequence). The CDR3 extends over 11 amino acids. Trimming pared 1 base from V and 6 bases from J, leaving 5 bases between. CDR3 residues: CSARGVDTQYF. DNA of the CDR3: TGCAGTGCTAGAGGGGTGGATACGCAGTATTTT.

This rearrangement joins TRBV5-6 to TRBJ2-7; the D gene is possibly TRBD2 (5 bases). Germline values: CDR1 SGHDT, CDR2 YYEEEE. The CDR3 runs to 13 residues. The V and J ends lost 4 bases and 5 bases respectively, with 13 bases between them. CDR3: CASSREATHEQYF. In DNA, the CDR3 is TGTGCCAGCAGCCGGGAAGCGACGCACGAGCAGTACTTC.

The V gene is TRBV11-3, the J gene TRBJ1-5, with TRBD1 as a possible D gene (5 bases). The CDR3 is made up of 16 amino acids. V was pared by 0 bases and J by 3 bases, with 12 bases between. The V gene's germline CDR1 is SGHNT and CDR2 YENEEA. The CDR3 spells CASSLEGRQYNQPQHF. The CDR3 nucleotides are TGTGCCAGCAGCTTAGAAGGTCGACAGTACAATCAGCCCCAGCATTTT.

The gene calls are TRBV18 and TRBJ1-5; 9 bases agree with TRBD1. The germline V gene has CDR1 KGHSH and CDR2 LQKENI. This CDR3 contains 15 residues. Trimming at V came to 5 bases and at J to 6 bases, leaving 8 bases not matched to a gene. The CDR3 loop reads CASSDGQGHGQPQHF. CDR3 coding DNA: TGTGCCAGCTCAGATGGACAGGGGCACGGTCAGCCCCAGCATTTT.

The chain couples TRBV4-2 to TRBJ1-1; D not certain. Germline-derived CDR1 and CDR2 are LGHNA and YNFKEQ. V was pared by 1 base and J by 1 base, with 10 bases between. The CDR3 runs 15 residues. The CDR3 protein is CASSQVLQTNTEAFF. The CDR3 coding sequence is TGTGCCAGCAGCCAAGTATTACAGACGAACACTGAAGCTTTCTTT.

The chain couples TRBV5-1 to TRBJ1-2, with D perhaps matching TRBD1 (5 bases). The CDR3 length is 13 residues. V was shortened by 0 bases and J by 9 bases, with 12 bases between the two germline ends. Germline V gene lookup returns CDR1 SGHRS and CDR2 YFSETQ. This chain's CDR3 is CASSLGSGQSYTF. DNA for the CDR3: TGCGCCAGCAGCTTGGGGTCAGGGCAGAGCTACACCTTC.

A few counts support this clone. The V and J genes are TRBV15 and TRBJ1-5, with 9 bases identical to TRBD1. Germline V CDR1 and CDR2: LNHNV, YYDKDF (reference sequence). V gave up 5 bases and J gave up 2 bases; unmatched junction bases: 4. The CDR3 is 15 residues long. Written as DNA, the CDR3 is TGTGCCACCAGCGTACGGACAGGGGGCAATCAGCCCCAGCATTTT. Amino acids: CATSVRTGGNQPQHF.

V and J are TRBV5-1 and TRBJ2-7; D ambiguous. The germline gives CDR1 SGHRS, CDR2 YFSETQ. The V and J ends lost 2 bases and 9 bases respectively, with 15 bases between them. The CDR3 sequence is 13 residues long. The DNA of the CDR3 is TGCGCCAGCAGCTTAAACTGGAACAGTCGGCAGTACTTC. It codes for CASSLNWNSRQYF.

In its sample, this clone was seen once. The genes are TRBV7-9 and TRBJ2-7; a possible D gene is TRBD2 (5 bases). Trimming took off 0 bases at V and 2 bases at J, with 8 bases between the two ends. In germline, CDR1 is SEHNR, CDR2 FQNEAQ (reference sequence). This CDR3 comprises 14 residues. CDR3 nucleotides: TGTGCCAGCAGCTTAGCTGCGGGCCCCTACGAGCAGTACTTC. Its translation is CASSLAAGPYEQYF.

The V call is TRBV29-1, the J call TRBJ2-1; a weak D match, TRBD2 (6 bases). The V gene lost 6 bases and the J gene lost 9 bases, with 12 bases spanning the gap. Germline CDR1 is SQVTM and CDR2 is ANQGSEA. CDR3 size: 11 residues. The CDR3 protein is CSVGRGGEQFF. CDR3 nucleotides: TGCAGCGTGGGTAGGGGAGGTGAGCAGTTCTTC.

The chain's CDR3 is CAISDRSYEQYF. The CDR3 DNA reads TGTGCCATCAGTGACCGGAGCTACGAGCAGTACTTC. The genes are TRBV10-3 and TRBJ2-7; the D is unclear. There are 12 residues in the CDR3. The V and J ends lost 3 bases and 3 bases respectively, with 6 bases between them. CDR1 is ENHRY and CDR2 is SYGVKD in the germline V gene.

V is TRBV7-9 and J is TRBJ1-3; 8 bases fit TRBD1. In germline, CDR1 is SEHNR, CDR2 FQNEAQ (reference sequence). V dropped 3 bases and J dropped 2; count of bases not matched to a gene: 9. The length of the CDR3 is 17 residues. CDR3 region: CASSFPDRDQAGNTIYF. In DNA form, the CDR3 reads TGTGCCAGCAGCTTCCCGGACAGGGATCAGGCTGGAAACACCATATATTTT.

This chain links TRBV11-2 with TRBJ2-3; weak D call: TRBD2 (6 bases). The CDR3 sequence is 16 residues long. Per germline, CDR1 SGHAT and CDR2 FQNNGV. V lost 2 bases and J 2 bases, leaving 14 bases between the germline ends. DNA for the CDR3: TGTGCCAGCAGCTTACCTTACGGGACTCCCACAGATACGCAGTATTTT. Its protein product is CASSLPYGTPTDTQYF.

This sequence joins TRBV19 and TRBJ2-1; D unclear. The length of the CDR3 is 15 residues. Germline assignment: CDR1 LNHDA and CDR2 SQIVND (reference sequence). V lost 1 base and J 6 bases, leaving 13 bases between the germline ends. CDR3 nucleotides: TGTGCCAGTAGTATAGGGAATTCGGTTATCAATGAGCAGTTCTTC. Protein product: CASSIGNSVINEQFF.

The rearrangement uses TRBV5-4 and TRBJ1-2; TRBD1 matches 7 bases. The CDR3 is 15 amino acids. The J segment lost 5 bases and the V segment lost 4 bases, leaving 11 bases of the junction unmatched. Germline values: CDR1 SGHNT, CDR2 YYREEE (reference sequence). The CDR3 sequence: CASSQPGQQLYGYTF. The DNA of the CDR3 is TGTGCCAGCAGCCAGCCGGGACAGCAGCTTTATGGCTACACCTTC. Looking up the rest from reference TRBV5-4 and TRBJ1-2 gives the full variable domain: ETGVTQSPTHLIKTRGQQVTLRCSSQSGHNTVSWYQQALGQGPQFIFQYYREEENGRGNFPPRFSGLQFPNYSSELNVNALELDDSALYLCASSQPGQQLYGYTFGSGTRLTVV.

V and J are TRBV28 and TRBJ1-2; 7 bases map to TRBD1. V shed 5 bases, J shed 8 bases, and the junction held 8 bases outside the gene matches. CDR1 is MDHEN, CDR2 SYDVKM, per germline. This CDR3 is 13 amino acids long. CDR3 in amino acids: CASSPPTGWGYTF. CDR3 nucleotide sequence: TGTGCCAGCAGTCCCCCGACAGGGTGGGGCTACACCTTC.

CDR3 sequence (DNA): TGTGCCAGCGCCACAGGGGCGAATCAGCCCCAGCATTTT. Translated, it gives CASATGANQPQHF. The chain uses TRBV9 and TRBJ1-5; 7 bases are shared with TRBD1. The CDR3 is 13 residues long. Germline-derived CDR1 and CDR2 are SGDLS and YYNGEE. V lost 7 bases and J lost 4; bases outside the gene matches: 5.

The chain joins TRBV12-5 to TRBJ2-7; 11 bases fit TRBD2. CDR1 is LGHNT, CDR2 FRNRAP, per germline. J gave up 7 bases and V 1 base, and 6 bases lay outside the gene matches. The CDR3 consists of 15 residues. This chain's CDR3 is CASGLGGTSGKEQYF. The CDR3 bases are TGTGCTAGTGGTTTGGGTGGGACTAGCGGAAAAGAGCAGTACTTC. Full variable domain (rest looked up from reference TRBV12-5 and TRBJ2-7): DARVTQTPRHKVTEMGQEVTMRCQPILGHNTVFWYRQTMMQGLELLAYFRNRAPLDDSGMPKDRFSAEMPDATLATLKIQPSEPRDSAVYFCASGLGGTSGKEQYFGPGTRLTVT.

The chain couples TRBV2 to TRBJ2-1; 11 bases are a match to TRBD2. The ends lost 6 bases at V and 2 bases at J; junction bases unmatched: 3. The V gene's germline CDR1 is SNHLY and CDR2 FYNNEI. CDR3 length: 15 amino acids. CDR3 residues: CASSTSGRPYNEQFF. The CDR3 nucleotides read TGTGCCAGCAGCACTAGCGGGAGACCCTACAATGAGCAGTTCTTC.

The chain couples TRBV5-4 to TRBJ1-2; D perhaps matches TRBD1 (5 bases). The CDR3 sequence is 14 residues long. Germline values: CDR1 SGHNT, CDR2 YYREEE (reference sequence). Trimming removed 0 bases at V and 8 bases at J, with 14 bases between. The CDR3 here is CASSLAVGTRGYTF. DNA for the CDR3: TGTGCCAGCAGCTTGGCCGTAGGGACGAGGGGCTACACCTTC.

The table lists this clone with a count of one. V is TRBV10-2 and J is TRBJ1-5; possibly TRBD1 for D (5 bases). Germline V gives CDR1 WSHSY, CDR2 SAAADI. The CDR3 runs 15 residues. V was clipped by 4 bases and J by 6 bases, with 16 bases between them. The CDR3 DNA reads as TGCGCCAGCAGTGTGGCCGGAGGGGCGTCTCAGCCCCAGCATTTT. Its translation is CASSVAGGASQPQHF.

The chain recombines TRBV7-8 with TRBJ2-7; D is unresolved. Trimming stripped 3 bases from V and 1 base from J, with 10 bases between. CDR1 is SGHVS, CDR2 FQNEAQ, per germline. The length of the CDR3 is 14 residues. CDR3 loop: CASSFWTLSYEQYF. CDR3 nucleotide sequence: TGTGCCAGCAGCTTTTGGACCCTATCCTACGAGCAGTACTTC.

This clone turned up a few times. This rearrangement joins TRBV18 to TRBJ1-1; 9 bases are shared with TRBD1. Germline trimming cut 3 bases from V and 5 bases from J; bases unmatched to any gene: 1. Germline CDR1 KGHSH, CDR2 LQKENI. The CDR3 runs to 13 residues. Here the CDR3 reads CASSPDRGTEAFF. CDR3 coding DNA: TGTGCCAGCTCACCCGACAGGGGGACTGAAGCTTTCTTT.

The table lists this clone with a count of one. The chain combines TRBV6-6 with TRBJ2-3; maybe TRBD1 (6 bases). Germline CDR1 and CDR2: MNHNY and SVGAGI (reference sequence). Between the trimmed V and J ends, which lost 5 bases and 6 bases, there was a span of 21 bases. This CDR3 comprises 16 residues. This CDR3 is CASSRDRSPTSDTQYF. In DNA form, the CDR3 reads TGTGCCAGCAGTCGAGACAGGTCCCCCACTTCGGATACGCAGTATTTT.

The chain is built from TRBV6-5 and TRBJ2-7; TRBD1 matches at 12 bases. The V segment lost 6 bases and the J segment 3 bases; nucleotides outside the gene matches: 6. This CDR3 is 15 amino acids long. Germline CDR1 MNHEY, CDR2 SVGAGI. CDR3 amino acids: CASRPGQGANYEQYF. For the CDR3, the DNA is TGTGCCAGCAGACCGGGACAGGGGGCGAACTACGAGCAGTACTTC.

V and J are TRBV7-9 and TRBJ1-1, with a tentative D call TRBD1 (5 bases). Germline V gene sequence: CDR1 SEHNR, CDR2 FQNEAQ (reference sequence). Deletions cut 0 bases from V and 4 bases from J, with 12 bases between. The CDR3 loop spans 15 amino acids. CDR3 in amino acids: CASSLAQGKATEAFF. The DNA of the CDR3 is TGTGCCAGCAGCTTAGCGCAGGGAAAGGCCACTGAAGCTTTCTTT.

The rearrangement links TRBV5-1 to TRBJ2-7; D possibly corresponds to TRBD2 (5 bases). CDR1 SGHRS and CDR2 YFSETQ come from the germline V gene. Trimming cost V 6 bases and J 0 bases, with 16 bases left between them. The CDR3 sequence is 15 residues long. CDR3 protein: CASTPVPGSSYEQYF. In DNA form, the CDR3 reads TGCGCCAGCACCCCAGTCCCGGGGAGCTCCTACGAGCAGTACTTC.

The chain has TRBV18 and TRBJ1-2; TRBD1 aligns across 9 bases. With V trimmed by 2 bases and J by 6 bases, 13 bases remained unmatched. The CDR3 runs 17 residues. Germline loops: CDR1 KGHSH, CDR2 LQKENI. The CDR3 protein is CASSPIFLDRGTNGYTF. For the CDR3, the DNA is TGTGCCAGCTCACCAATATTCTTAGACAGGGGGACTAATGGCTACACCTTC. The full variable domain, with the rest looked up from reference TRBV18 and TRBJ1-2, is NAGVMQNPRHLVRRRGQEARLRCSPMKGHSHVYWYRQLPEEGLKFMVYLQKENIIDESGMPKERFSAEFPKEGPSILRIQQVVRGDSAAYFCASSPIFLDRGTNGYTFGSGTRLTVV.

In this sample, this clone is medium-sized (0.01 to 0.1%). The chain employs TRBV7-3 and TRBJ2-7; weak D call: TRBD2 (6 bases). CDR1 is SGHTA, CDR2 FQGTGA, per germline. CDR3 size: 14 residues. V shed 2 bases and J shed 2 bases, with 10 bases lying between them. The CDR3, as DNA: TGTGCCAGCAGCTTAGGAGGGAGCCCCTACGAGCAGTACTTC. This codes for CASSLGGSPYEQYF.

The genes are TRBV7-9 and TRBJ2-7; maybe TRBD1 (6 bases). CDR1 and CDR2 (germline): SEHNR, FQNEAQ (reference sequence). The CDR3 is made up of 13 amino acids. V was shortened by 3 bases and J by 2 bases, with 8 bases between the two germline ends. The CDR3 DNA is TGTGCCAGCAGCTTCACAGGGACCTACGAGCAGTACTTC. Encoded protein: CASSFTGTYEQYF.